These 32 T cell receptor beta chains were sequenced from one sample in a study of T cell changes during pregnancy in multiple sclerosis (dated by TCRdb to between 2018 and 2021). To prepare the library, the immunoSEQ multiplex PCR assay was applied. Held by TCRdb, this immuneACCESS table contains in-frame sequences only and omits some clones. Under half of the omission traces to an unresolved V gene where checked; the cause of the rest is unknown. The sample table holds tens of thousands of clones, of which approximately 91% were seen once. Approximately 1.5% of the sample goes to the ten largest clones. The sample here was peripheral blood, taken in the third trimester of pregnancy. All receptors derive from a female donor with multiple sclerosis, enrolled in a pregnancy study.

This chain uses TRBV9 with TRBJ1-2, with 9 bases aligning to TRBD1. This CDR3 comprises 14 residues. In germline, CDR1 is SGDLS, CDR2 YYNGEE. V lost 1 base to trimming and J lost 7 bases; unmatched junction nucleotides: 5. The CDR3 nucleotides read TGTGCCAGCAGCGTAACAGGGGGCGGTGGTGGCTACACCTTC. It encodes CASSVTGGGGGYTF.

This clone appeared once. The chain combines TRBV5-5 with TRBJ1-1; perhaps TRBD1 as D (5 bases). The germline CDR1 and CDR2 sequences are SGHKS and YYEKEE (reference sequence). Trimming took 3 bases from V and 2 from J, leaving 11 bases between them. This CDR3 region has 14 residues. DNA of the CDR3: TGTGCCAGCAGCTCGTTAGGACAAAACACTGAAGCTTTCTTT. This gives the protein CASSSLGQNTEAFF.

This clone showed up just a few times. V gene TRBV19 combines with J gene TRBJ2-2; 12 nucleotides agree with TRBD2. Unmatched junction bases numbered 4, after V lost 3 bases and J lost 5 bases. Germline CDR1 reads LNHDA; CDR2 reads SQIVND (reference sequence). CDR3 length: 16 residues. Written as DNA, the CDR3 is TGTGCCAGTAGTATCGGACTAGCGGGGACGACCGGGGAGCTGTTTTTT. It encodes CASSIGLAGTTGELFF.

This sequence joins TRBV15 and TRBJ2-7; 10 positions match TRBD1. The CDR3 is made up of 16 amino acids. Germline assignment: CDR1 LNHNV and CDR2 YYDKDF (reference sequence). Trimming at V came to 6 bases and at J to 1 base, leaving 9 bases not matched to a gene. The CDR3 sequence is CATRRFGTGVSYEQYF. Written as DNA, the CDR3 is TGTGCCACCAGACGTTTCGGGACAGGGGTTTCCTACGAGCAGTACTTC.

V is TRBV9 and J is TRBJ2-5; 7 bases match TRBD1. J lost 6 bases, V lost 2 bases, and 7 bases had no gene match. This CDR3 region has 14 residues. The germline V gene has CDR1 SGDLS and CDR2 YYNGEE. In DNA form, the CDR3 reads TGTGCCAGCAGCGTCGGGACAGCGGAGAAGACCCAGTACTTC. Amino acids: CASSVGTAEKTQYF.

Comments on this clone: The same CDR3 is also encoded by other DNA sequences in this sample. This sequence joins TRBV9 and TRBJ2-2; 13 bases fit TRBD2. Germline V gives CDR1 SGDLS, CDR2 YYNGEE. This CDR3 has 16 residues. V trimming: 4 bases; J trimming: 7 bases; junction bases outside the gene matches: 7. CDR3 region: CASSPRTSGGGGELFF. Here the CDR3 DNA reads TGTGCCAGCAGCCCACGGACTAGCGGGGGCGGCGGGGAGCTGTTTTTT.

V and J are TRBV19 and TRBJ1-5; D perhaps matches TRBD1 (5 bases). Between the trimmed V and J ends, which lost 6 bases and 0 bases, there was a span of 12 bases. The CDR3 sequence is 15 residues long. Germline V lookup: CDR1 LNHDA, CDR2 SQIVND (reference sequence). This chain's CDR3 is CASSPRGDSNQPQHF. CDR3 DNA sequence: TGTGCCAGTAGCCCTCGGGGGGATAGCAATCAGCCCCAGCATTTT.

This chain connects TRBV5-1 to TRBJ1-3; D not resolved. This CDR3 has 16 residues. Germline V gene lookup returns CDR1 SGHRS and CDR2 YFSETQ. V was trimmed by 4 bases and J by 0 bases, leaving 14 bases between them. CDR3 sequence: CASSPGLTVSGNTIYF. DNA of the CDR3: TGCGCCAGCAGCCCCGGACTCACCGTCTCTGGAAACACCATATATTTT. Variable domain in full (rest from reference TRBV5-1 and TRBJ1-3): KAGVTQTPRYLIKTRGQQVTLSCSPISGHRSVSWYQQTPGQGLQFLFEYFSETQRNKGNFPGRFSGRQFSNSRSEMNVSTLELGDSALYLCASSPGLTVSGNTIYFGEGSWLTVV.

This chain uses TRBV18 with TRBJ1-5; TRBD1 is a possible D gene (6 bases). This CDR3 comprises 15 residues. Germline V gene lookup returns CDR1 KGHSH and CDR2 LQKENI. V shed 3 bases and J shed 3 bases, with 12 bases lying between them. The DNA of the CDR3 is TGTGCCAGCTCACCGTTCAGGGGTCCCAATCAGCCCCAGCATTTT. It encodes CASSPFRGPNQPQHF.

This rearrangement joins TRBV13 to TRBJ1-6; D is perhaps TRBD1 (5 bases). The germline V gene has CDR1 PRHDT and CDR2 FYEKMQ (reference sequence). Trimming shortened V by 5 bases and J by 0 bases, and 11 bases separated the two germline ends. CDR3 size: 16 residues. The CDR3 region is CASSLTGSSYNSPLHF. In DNA, the CDR3 is TGTGCCAGCAGCCTAACAGGAAGCTCCTATAATTCACCCCTCCACTTT. Drawing the rest from reference TRBV13 and TRBJ1-6, the complete variable domain is AAGVIQSPRHLIKEKRETATLKCYPIPRHDTVYWYQQGPGQDPQFLISFYEKMQSDKGSIPDRFSAQQFSDYHSELNMSSLELGDSALYFCASSLTGSSYNSPLHFGNGTRLTVT.

The chain uses TRBV27 and TRBJ2-3, with D possibly matching TRBD2 (5 bases). This CDR3 spans 16 amino acids. Germline loops: CDR1 MNHEY, CDR2 SMNVEV (reference sequence). The germline V and J ends were trimmed by 2 bases and 1 base, with 13 bases remaining between them. The CDR3 loop reads CASSLGSGSGTDTQYF. The CDR3 nucleotides read TGTGCCAGCAGTTTAGGGTCGGGTAGCGGCACAGATACGCAGTATTTT.

The CDR3 sequence is CASSAAGANVLTF. The CDR3 nucleotides are TGTGCCAGCAGTGCGGCTGGGGCCAACGTCCTGACTTTC. The rearrangement links TRBV9 to TRBJ2-6; no firm D call. The CDR3 length is 13 residues. CDR1 SGDLS and CDR2 YYNGEE come from the germline V gene. Trimming left V 5 bases short and J 2 bases short, with 5 bases between. Full variable domain (missing parts from reference TRBV9 and TRBJ2-6): DSGVTQTPKHLITATGQRVTLRCSPRSGDLSVYWYQQSLDQGLQFLIQYYNGEERAKGNILERFSAQQFPDLHSELNLSSLELGDSALYFCASSAAGANVLTFGAGSRLTVL.

A single count supports this clone. The chain joins TRBV5-1 to TRBJ1-6; D not resolved. CDR1 and CDR2 from the germline V gene are SGHRS and YFSETQ. V was clipped by 4 bases and J by 5 bases, with 10 bases between them. This CDR3 is 14 amino acids long. CDR3 protein: CASSPFIDNSPLHF. The CDR3 region has the DNA TGCGCCAGCAGCCCTTTTATCGATAATTCACCCCTCCACTTT.

J is TRBJ1-2 and V is TRBV4-1; TRBD1 matches 8 bases. V was pared by 0 bases and J by 4 bases, with 4 bases of the junction left unmatched. The CDR3 is made up of 15 amino acids. Germline-derived CDR1 and CDR2 are MGHRA and YSYEKL. The CDR3 loop reads CASSQDPGGLYGYTF. Here the CDR3 DNA reads TGCGCCAGCAGCCAAGATCCAGGGGGCCTCTATGGCTACACCTTC.

V and J are TRBV2 and TRBJ2-4; D possibly corresponds to TRBD1 (5 bases). CDR3 size: 13 residues. Germline-derived CDR1 and CDR2 are SNHLY and FYNNEI. Trimming took off 7 bases at V and 8 bases at J, with 15 bases between the two ends. CDR3 nucleotides: TGTGCCAGCACCCAAGGCAGGGTTTACATTCAGTACTTC. This translates into CASTQGRVYIQYF.

The chain has TRBV5-8 and TRBJ2-1; possible D gene TRBD1, 5 bases. The CDR3 has 14 amino acids. Germline V gene data show CDR1 as SGHTS and CDR2 as YDEGEE. V was clipped by 0 bases and J by 4 bases, with 8 bases between them. CDR3 coding DNA: TGTGCCAGCAGCTTGGTACCAGGGTACAATGAGCAGTTCTTC. It is translated as CASSLVPGYNEQFF.

The chain couples TRBV19 to TRBJ1-2; a weak D match, TRBD1 (6 bases). The V gene's germline CDR1 is LNHDA and CDR2 SQIVND (reference sequence). This CDR3 contains 14 residues. The V gene lost 0 bases and the J gene lost 4 bases, with 9 bases spanning the gap. The DNA of the CDR3 is TGTGCCAGTAGTATAGATGGACAGCTCTATGGCTACACCTTC. Translating gives CASSIDGQLYGYTF.

The V call is TRBV9, the J call TRBJ2-3, with 7 bases aligning to TRBD1. Per germline, CDR1 SGDLS and CDR2 YYNGEE. The V segment lost 3 bases and the J segment 4 bases; nucleotides outside the gene matches: 11. This CDR3 has 16 residues. In DNA form, the CDR3 reads TGTGCCAGCAGCGCCGTCTACAGGGGTCCCGCAGATACGCAGTATTTT. Protein sequence: CASSAVYRGPADTQYF.

The rearrangement joins TRBV21-1 to TRBJ2-4; the table's D call of TRBD2 was not tested on the DNA. TRBV21-1 is recorded as a pseudogene. The CDR3 is 16 residues long. The CDR3 sequence: CASSGPTGSTRNIQYF. The CDR3 DNA reads as TGTGCCAGCAGCGGGCCAACGGGGTCTACTAGGAACATTCAGTACTTC.

The chain links TRBV19 to TRBJ2-7; 8 nucleotides match TRBD1. The CDR3 has 16 residues. Trimming cost V 1 base and J 1 base; bases outside gene matches: 6. Germline values: CDR1 LNHDA, CDR2 SQIVND (reference sequence). CDR3 residues: CASSIGGGTGSYEQYF. CDR3 bases: TGTGCCAGTAGTATAGGGGGCGGGACAGGATCCTACGAGCAGTACTTC.

The chain recombines TRBV19 with TRBJ2-1; the D gene is possibly TRBD1 (6 bases). V was shortened by 5 bases and J by 6 bases, with 11 bases between the two germline ends. The germline gives CDR1 LNHDA, CDR2 SQIVND (reference sequence). This CDR3 contains 13 residues. For the CDR3, the DNA is TGTGCCAGTAGTTCTACAGGGCCCAATGAGCAGTTCTTC. Protein: CASSSTGPNEQFF.

In DNA, the CDR3 is TGTGCCAGCAGTTTAGGTGTATCCGGAGAGACCCAGTACTTC. Translating it yields CASSLGVSGETQYF. V is TRBV27 and J is TRBJ2-5; D gene uncertain. V was clipped by 2 bases and J by 4 bases, with 11 bases between them. The CDR3 contains 14 residues. The germline CDR1 and CDR2 sequences are MNHEY and SMNVEV (reference sequence).

The V gene is TRBV6-5, the J gene TRBJ1-4; D is perhaps TRBD1 (6 bases). The CDR3 consists of 13 residues. The germline V gene has CDR1 MNHEY and CDR2 SVGAGI. V was shortened by 5 bases and J by 6 bases, with 10 bases between the two germline ends. The DNA of the CDR3 is TGTGCCAGCAGTACCCGACAGGATGAAAAACTGTTTTTT. Amino acid sequence: CASSTRQDEKLFF.

V is TRBV7-2 and J is TRBJ1-2, with D perhaps TRBD1 (5 bases). The V gene lost 1 base and the J gene lost 6 bases, with 12 bases spanning the gap. The CDR3 has 14 residues. Per germline, CDR1 SGHTA and CDR2 FQGNSA. The CDR3 is CASSLEGWTHGYTF. The CDR3 DNA is TGTGCCAGCAGCTTAGAAGGGTGGACACATGGCTACACCTTC. The full variable domain, with the rest looked up from reference TRBV7-2 and TRBJ1-2, is GAGVSQSPSNKVTEKGKDVELRCDPISGHTALYWYRQSLGQGLEFLIYFQGNSAPDKSGLPSDRFSAERTGGSVSTLTIQRTQQEDSAVYLCASSLEGWTHGYTFGSGTRLTVV.

The rearrangement uses TRBV6-5 and TRBJ2-7, with 7 bases matching TRBD1. The CDR3 sequence is 15 residues long. Germline CDR1 reads MNHEY; CDR2 reads SVGAGI. V shed 3 bases and J 5 bases; nucleotides not matched to a gene: 10. This CDR3 reads CASSYYDRVTHEQYF. The CDR3 nucleotides are TGTGCCAGCAGTTATTATGACAGGGTTACCCACGAGCAGTACTTC.

The rearrangement links TRBV7-2 to TRBJ2-3; maybe TRBD2 (6 bases). The V and J ends lost 5 bases and 6 bases respectively, with 9 bases between them. The germline V gene has CDR1 SGHTA and CDR2 FQGNSA. The CDR3 extends over 12 amino acids. This chain's CDR3 is CASSPRGDTQYF. The CDR3 DNA reads as TGTGCCAGCAGCCCCCGGGGGGATACGCAGTATTTT.

The chain employs TRBV18 and TRBJ2-7, with D maybe TRBD2 (5 bases). The CDR3 has 14 residues. The ends were cut back, 2 bases at V and 3 bases at J, with 11 bases in the middle. The germline gives CDR1 KGHSH, CDR2 LQKENI. CDR3 region: CASSPGLNHYEQYF. DNA of the CDR3: TGTGCCAGCTCACCAGGACTCAACCACTACGAGCAGTACTTC.

The chain combines TRBV6-1 with TRBJ1-5; 9 bases agree with TRBD1. Germline CDR1 reads MNHNS; CDR2 reads SASEGT. V dropped 3 bases and J dropped 11; count of bases not matched to a gene: 5. CDR3 length: 13 residues. The CDR3 is CASSDYGDRAQHF. The CDR3 coding sequence is TGTGCCAGCAGTGACTATGGGGACAGGGCCCAGCATTTT.

This clone was found a few times. This rearrangement joins TRBV27 to TRBJ1-2; a possible D gene is TRBD1 (5 bases). The CDR3 length is 20 residues. CDR1 and CDR2 from the germline V gene are MNHEY and SMNVEV (reference sequence). The V end was cut by 5 bases, the J end by 5 bases, with 33 bases between. The CDR3 sequence: CASSRPTYIGSTGELYGYTF. The CDR3, as DNA: TGTGCCAGCAGTCGCCCCACCTACATCGGATCGACGGGGGAACTATATGGCTACACCTTC.

The chain joins TRBV11-2 to TRBJ1-1; 7 bases align to TRBD1. The length of the CDR3 is 16 residues. V gave up 5 bases and J gave up 0 bases; unmatched junction bases: 9. Germline lookup yields CDR1 SGHAT and CDR2 FQNNGV. CDR3: CASSHAQTGLNTEAFF. DNA for the CDR3: TGTGCCAGCAGCCATGCCCAGACAGGGCTGAACACTGAAGCTTTCTTT.

V gene TRBV9 combines with J gene TRBJ2-5; a weak D match, TRBD2 (6 bases). With 0 bases removed from V and 2 bases from J, the gap between germline ends came to 11 bases. This CDR3 has 15 residues. From germline, CDR1 is SGDLS and CDR2 YYNGEE. In DNA form, the CDR3 reads TGTGCCAGCAGCGTAGCCCCGGCGGGGCAAGAGACCCAGTACTTC. Its translation: CASSVAPAGQETQYF.

The J gene is TRBJ2-7, the V gene TRBV9; 11 nucleotides line up with TRBD2. CDR3 length: 14 amino acids. The trim removed 2 bases at V and 3 bases at J, leaving 1 base unmatched. The germline CDR1 and CDR2 sequences are SGDLS and YYNGEE. The CDR3: CASSVGLAGYEQYF. As DNA, the CDR3 is TGTGCCAGCAGCGTCGGACTAGCGGGCTACGAGCAGTACTTC.